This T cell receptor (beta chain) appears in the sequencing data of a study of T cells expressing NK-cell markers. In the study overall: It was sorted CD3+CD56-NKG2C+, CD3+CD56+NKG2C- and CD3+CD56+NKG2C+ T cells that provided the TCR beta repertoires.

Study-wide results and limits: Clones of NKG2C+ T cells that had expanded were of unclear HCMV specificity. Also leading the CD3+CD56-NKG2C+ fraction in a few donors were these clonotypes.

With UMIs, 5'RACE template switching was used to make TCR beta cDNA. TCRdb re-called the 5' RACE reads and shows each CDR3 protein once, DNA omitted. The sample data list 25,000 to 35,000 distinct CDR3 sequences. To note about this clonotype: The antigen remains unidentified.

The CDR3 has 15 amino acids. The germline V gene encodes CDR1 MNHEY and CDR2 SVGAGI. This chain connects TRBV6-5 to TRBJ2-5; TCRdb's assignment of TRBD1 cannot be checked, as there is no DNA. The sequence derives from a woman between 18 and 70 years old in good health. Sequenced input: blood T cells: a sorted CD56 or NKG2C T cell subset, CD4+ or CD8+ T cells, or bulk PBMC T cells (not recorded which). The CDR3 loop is CASSYSVGGAETQYF.